This T cell receptor beta chain was observed in a study of naive and memory T cell subsets. V was trimmed by 0 bases and J by 5 bases, leaving 8 bases between them. CDR3 length: 12 amino acids. In germline, CDR1 is DFQATT, CDR2 SNEGSKA (reference sequence). Whole blood, 2.5 ml, came from adult healthy volunteers. In its sample, this clonotype was seen many times. Reverse transcription of blood and skin TCR RNA was primed at alpha and beta constant regions. The SP2 primer and nested alpha and beta constant region primers amplified ligated cDNA in four rounds. TCRdb re-called the 5' RACE reads through MiXCR, storing one row per CDR3 protein. The data show about 22,000 distinct CDR3 sequences, around 4% seen once.

The chain links TRBV20-1 to TRBJ2-7; no reliable D call. The source is a male donor in good health. This CDR3 is CSARDLWNEQYF. In nucleotides, the CDR3 is TGCAGTGCTAGAGATCTTTGGAACGAGCAGTACTTC.